The present entry profiles one T cell receptor (beta chain) with its context. TCRdb reanalysed the RT-PCR reads using MiXCR and keeps one entry per CDR3 protein. The table has just under 550,000 distinct CDR3 sequences, roughly 25% seen once; the top ten hold 2.8%. The source of the sample is a study of response to subunit inactivated influenza vaccine. The sample was also reused in another study, on T cells expressing NK-cell markers. This second study says: UMI-tagged 5'RACE template switching yielded the TCR beta cDNA. The authors sequenced eight donors, of whom seven were HCMV-seropositive and one was seronegative. Only alpha-beta TCR T cells were sorted in several experiments, using an anti-gamma-delta TCR antibody. Once again these clonotypes came out on top in the CD3+CD56-NKG2C+ fraction of several donors. Specificity for HCMV among expanded NKG2C+ T cell clones was not established.

The clonotype was recovered from a man aged 45-60 years who received an inactivated influenza vaccine. Sequenced material: CD4+ T cells sorted from PBMCs, taken 12 days after vaccination.

The CDR3 sequence: CASSEWGNTYNEQFF. CDR3 nucleotide sequence: TGCGCCAGCAGTGAATGGGGGAATACCTACAATGAGCAGTTCTTC. The rearrangement joins TRBV10-2 to TRBJ2-1, with D perhaps given as TRBD1 or TRBD2 (5 bases each). Trimming pared 3 bases from V and 2 bases from J, leaving 11 bases between. CDR3 length: 15 residues. Germline V gives CDR1 WSHSY, CDR2 SAAADI.